The source of this T cell receptor (beta chain) is a study of T cell responses to AZD1222 COVID-19 vaccine (dated by TCRdb to about 2021). For the study in its entirety: AZD1222 recipients whose second dose came at about 4 weeks and those whose second dose came at about 12 weeks were combined into one group, since spike-specific TCR depth and breadth did not differ between the two schedules. TCR sequencing was performed for 233 trial participants, of whom about 200 were given two doses of AZD1222 and around 25 were given two doses of MenACWY control vaccine. Trial participants were enrolled by age into subgroups of 18-55, 56-69 and 70-plus years, and approximately 150, 30 and 60 TCR-sequenced participants, respectively, were included in these subgroups. The full study reports these points: Most participants were white British and females outnumbered males, and the authors suggested that clonal diversity may have been underestimated. In the small 56-69-year group, the increase in depth fell short of significance, most likely because of low power. No day 14 peak-response samples were available, so repertoires were characterized only after the peak T cell response. Epitopes outside the regions mutated in the B.1.351 and B.1.1.7 variants were reportedly recognized by nearly half of the unique spike-specific TCRs. CD4 TCRs associated with the vaccine covered the entire spike protein, and the dominant responses were in regions 160-218 and 743-854. Only five to seven AZD1222 recipients were SARS-CoV-2 seropositive at baseline, limiting conclusions about previously exposed vaccinees. A significant rise in spike-specific TCR breadth and depth was observed after two AZD1222 doses relative to day 0 and relative to MenACWY recipients.

The CDR3 regions of human TCRbeta chains were analyzed by immunosequencing. The original methods were these. Repertoire TCRs were checked for matches against a reference library of SARS-CoV-2-specific TCRs that had been generated using the MIRA antigen-specificity platform. Breadth was defined as the fraction of unique TCRs that were SARS-CoV-2-associated. Depth was defined as the fraction of total T cells that were SARS-CoV-2-associated. Using the MIRA data, every spike-specific TCR was mapped to the spike region that the TCR reacted to and assigned to either a CD4 or a CD8 class. Log10-transformed breadth and depth values were compared by one-way ANOVA with Sidak's multiple comparisons tests. As stored in TCRdb, this immuneACCESS dataset retains in-frame rearrangements with V and J assigned. A fraction of the clones does not appear; measured against another copy, unresolved V genes explain less than half of the discrepancy, and the remainder lacks a known reason. V, J and clone size are those of that table, while D and trimming were read from the DNA. The sample contains roughly 110,000 clones, approximately 88% of them found a single time. Of the sample, approximately 7% falls within the top ten clones.

From the cysteine up to the phenylalanine, the CDR3 has a length of 15 residues. The kept DNA is CDR3 alone, 45 bases in frame from the first base. Per the germline V gene (reference sequence), SEHNR is the CDR1 and FQNEAQ is the CDR2. A distance of 14 bases separates the germline ends of V and J, which lose 5 bases and 1 base respectively. Notes on this clone: Its binding antigen is unknown. Per-base qualities were not stored, and no clone one base away is much larger.

The time point label of this sample denotes: baseline before first vaccination. Samples from vaccinated people were obtained from the UK trials COV001 and COV002, which included a single-blind randomized controlled phase 2/3 trial of AZD1222 (ChAdOx1 nCoV-19) in healthy adults. Trial participant PBMC samples were collected at day 0 and day 28 after the second dose for TCRbeta chain sequencing. This sequence uses TRBV7-9 and TRBJ1-2; TRBD1 is perhaps the D gene, given 5 matching bases. The TCR sequence derives from an adult in good health. Source: peripheral blood, taken on day 0 of AZD1222 vaccination. The nucleotide sequence is TGTGCCAGCAGCCCTCGGACGGGGGGTAACTATGGCTACACCTTC. It is translated as CASSPRTGGNYGYTF.